This TCR beta chain came from a study of blood T cell repertoires in COVID-19. Overall study context: Sources were T cells, B-cell-depleted T cells, or PBMCs; the material itself was cDNA or gDNA.

Authors' methods: Estimation of nucleated cell counts was performed using reference gene primer amplification. The method was immunoSEQ multiplex PCR; TCRdb's version includes in-frame clones alone and lacks a portion of them. Clonal size and the V and J genes are those of that table, whereas D and trimming came from the DNA. The data show 140,000 or so clones, roughly 88% seen once. CDR1 is LNHDA and CDR2 is SQIVND in the germline V gene (reference sequence). V dropped 0 bases and J dropped 7; count of bases not matched to a gene: 14. This CDR3 has 18 residues. The specimen was peripheral blood. The receptor's source is a woman between 50 and 59 years old with acute or convalescent COVID-19. This chain joins TRBV19 and TRBJ1-2, with TRBD1 identical over 10 bases. The DNA for the CDR3 is TGTGCCAGTAGTATAGACATCGACAGGGGGCGATATGAACGTGGCTACACCTTC. Protein: CASSIDIDRGRYERGYTF.